This TCR beta chain was retrieved from a study of response to subunit inactivated influenza vaccine. General observations from the study: It was suggested by the authors that few new T cells are recruited by each seasonal influenza vaccination.

Using its own MiXCR run on the RT-PCR reads, TCRdb lists one record per CDR3 protein. The sample has some 850,000 distinct CDR3 sequences, around 18% seen once. This clonotype has at least ten counts. Its target is not known. CDR1 SGHTA and CDR2 FQGNSA come from the germline V gene. The CDR3 is made up of 14 amino acids. V shed 2 bases and J shed 2 bases, with 10 bases lying between them. This sequence originates from a man aged 45 to 65 who received an inactivated influenza vaccine. V and J are TRBV7-2 and TRBJ2-7, with D perhaps TRBD1 (5 bases). The starting material was PBMCs from blood, obtained roughly 5 days after vaccination. The CDR3 loop is CASSLSGITYEQYF. The CDR3 coding sequence is TGTGCCAGCAGCTTATCAGGGATAACCTACGAGCAGTACTTC.